This T cell receptor (beta chain) is drawn from a study of blood T cells in healthy people across ages. This clonotype came up many times. A second about 6 to 12 cycle PCR used barcoded and J-beta primers. TCRdb re-called the 5' RACE reads with MiXCR, one entry per CDR3 protein. This table has about 1 million distinct CDR3 sequences, approximately 26% appearing once. Germline values: CDR1 LNHDA, CDR2 SQIVND (reference sequence). This CDR3 has 12 amino acids. The V gene lost 6 bases and the J gene lost 8 bases, with 11 bases spanning the gap. This sample was also put to use in a study of T cells of mothers and their children.

The sequence came from a girl aged 2 to 9 in good health. The gene calls are TRBV19 and TRBJ2-1; weak D call: TRBD2 (5 bases). The sample comprised blood. CDR3 protein: CASSRAGDEQFF. CDR3 nucleotides: TGTGCCAGTAGCCGGGCGGGCGATGAGCAGTTCTTC.